What follows is one T cell receptor beta chain and its context. The data belong to a study of blood T cell repertoires in COVID-19. The overall study: The analysed material was cDNA or gDNA that came from T cells, B-cell-depleted T cells, or PBMCs.

CDR3 length: 15 amino acids. The V end lost 5 bases, the J end lost 0 bases, and 11 bases lay between the germline ends. Germline values: CDR1 LGHDT, CDR2 YNNKEL (reference sequence). In the source study's methods: Reference gene primer amplification gave nucleated cell count estimates. Generated by immunoSEQ multiplex PCR, the TCRdb table keeps only in-frame clones and is missing some. For V, J and clone size, that table is used; D and trimming come from the DNA. The top ten hold approximately 5.3% of the sample, which has approximately 150,000 clones, 80% to 85% seen once. The clonotype comes from a man between 65 and 80 years old who had been exposed to COVID-19. Input material: PBMCs or T cells enriched from blood (not recorded which). This sequence joins TRBV3-1 (or the pseudogene TRBV3-2) and TRBJ2-4, with D tentatively TRBD1 (6 bases). The CDR3 reads CASSSRGLAKNIQYF. In DNA, the CDR3 is TGTGCCAGCAGCTCAAGGGGGTTAGCCAAAAACATTCAGTACTTC.